One sample yielded the 15 T cell receptor beta chains listed below, sequenced in a study of T cells in Graves' hyperthyroidism and ophthalmopathy. Amplification targeted TCR beta CDR3 regions from RNA transcripts. The primer set for the first-round RT-PCR of the TCR CDR3 was HTBI. TCRdb re-analysed the multiplex PCR reads in MiXCR, keeping a single row per CDR3 protein. This table has roughly 100,000 distinct CDR3 sequences, 47% appearing once. The sequenced sample consisted of blood. These receptors were obtained from a man in his forties with Graves' hyperthyroidism.

This clonotype was recorded many times. The V gene is TRBV12-3 or TRBV12-4, the J gene TRBJ2-3, with TRBD1 matching 7 bases. Trimming removed 6 bases from V and 3 bases from J; junction bases left unmatched: 6. The CDR3 loop spans 14 amino acids. DNA for the CDR3: TGTGCCAGCAGGGGGGACAGTTTGACAGATACGCAGTATTTT. Encoded protein: CASRGDSLTDTQYF.

This clonotype was found many times. The chain uses TRBV9 and TRBJ2-7; 9 bases fit TRBD1. The V gene end was trimmed by 0 bases and the J gene end by 6 bases; junction bases not matched to a gene: 4. CDR1 and CDR2 (germline): SGDLS, YYNGEE. This CDR3 region has 14 residues. CDR3 amino acids: CASSVGTGELEQYF. The DNA of the CDR3 is TGTGCCAGCAGCGTAGGGACAGGGGAGCTCGAGCAGTACTTC. The variable domain in full, completed from reference TRBV9 and TRBJ2-7, reads DSGVTQTPKHLITATGQRVTLRCSPRSGDLSVYWYQQSLDQGLQFLIQYYNGEERAKGNILERFSAQQFPDLHSELNLSSLELGDSALYFCASSVGTGELEQYFGPGTRLTVT.

By proportion, this clonotype is medium-sized. V is TRBV20-1 and J is TRBJ2-7; possible D gene TRBD2, 6 bases. V was cut by 3 bases and J by 3 bases, with 12 bases left in between. The CDR3 is made up of 13 amino acids. From germline, CDR1 is DFQATT and CDR2 SNEGSKA (reference sequence). DNA of the CDR3: TGCAGTGCTAGGGGGGGAGTTGACTACGAGCAGTACTTC. Translating gives CSARGGVDYEQYF.

V is TRBV24-1 and J is TRBJ2-3; D call uncertain. The V gene lost 0 bases and the J gene lost 1 base, with 7 bases spanning the gap. CDR3 length: 15 amino acids. Germline CDR1 and CDR2: KGHDR and SFDVKD. CDR3 nucleotides: TGTGCCACCAGTGATTTGAAAACCGGCACAGATACGCAGTATTTT. Translated: CATSDLKTGTDTQYF.

Comment on this clonotype: One junction end disagrees with the germline gene, perhaps due to a read error. V gene TRBV19 combines with J gene TRBJ1-2; D might be TRBD1 (5 bases). This CDR3 has 15 residues. Germline CDR1 and CDR2: LNHDA and SQIVND (reference sequence). The CDR3 DNA sequence: TGTGCAAGTAGTATCGACTCCCCAGGGAGATATGGCTACACCTTC. Translated, it gives CASSIDSPGRYGYTF.

The chain carries TRBV12-3 or TRBV12-4 and TRBJ2-2; tentative D call: TRBD1 (6 bases). The length of the CDR3 is 17 residues. The V gene lost 3 bases and the J gene lost 7 bases, with 21 bases spanning the gap. In DNA form, the CDR3 reads TGTGCCAGCAGTTTTGTTGTGGCAGGAGTCAGGGGCGGGGAGCTGTTTTTT. It specifies CASSFVVAGVRGGELFF.

This clonotype was observed at least ten times. The rearrangement joins TRBV5-1 to TRBJ2-1; D possibly uses TRBD1 or TRBD2 (5 bases each). Germline lookup yields CDR1 SGHRS and CDR2 YFSETQ. CDR3 size: 16 residues. Trimming left V 0 bases short and J 0 bases short, with 10 bases between. CDR3 in amino acids: CASSLAGGGSYNEQFF. DNA of the CDR3: TGCGCCAGCAGCTTGGCGGGTGGGGGCTCCTACAATGAGCAGTTCTTC.

This clonotype was found many times. This sequence may be a read error, since a much larger clone differs from it by one base. This rearrangement joins TRBV20-1 to TRBJ2-7; 7 bases fit TRBD2. The germline V gene has CDR1 DFQATT and CDR2 SNEGSKA (reference sequence). The CDR3 runs 15 residues. V dropped 6 bases and J dropped 1; count of bases not matched to a gene: 12. CDR3 amino acids: CSAVLRWGGSYEQYF. CDR3 DNA sequence: TGCAGTGCCGTCCTTAGGTGGGGGGGATCCTACGAGCAGTACTTC.

The rearrangement joins TRBV20-1 to TRBJ2-7, with TRBD1 as a possible D gene (6 bases). The germline gives CDR1 DFQATT, CDR2 SNEGSKA (reference sequence). Trimming left V 6 bases short and J 3 bases short, with 18 bases between. The CDR3 is 14 amino acids. This CDR3 is CSAHTGRASYEQYF. CDR3 nucleotide sequence: TGCAGTGCCCACACAGGGCGGGCCAGCTACGAGCAGTACTTC.

This clonotype was picked up many times. V and J are TRBV6-2 or TRBV6-3 and TRBJ2-7; 12 bases align to TRBD2. The germline V gene has CDR1 MNHEY and CDR2 SVGEGT. The CDR3 spans 14 residues. The trim removed 7 bases at V and 6 bases at J, leaving 7 bases unmatched. The CDR3 reads CASTRGLAGPEQYF. For the CDR3, the DNA is TGTGCCAGCACCCGAGGACTAGCGGGGCCCGAGCAGTACTTC.

The chain combines TRBV25-1 with TRBJ1-3; D is ambiguous. Germline values: CDR1 MGHDK, CDR2 SYGVNS. The CDR3 has 15 amino acids. The germline V and J ends were trimmed by 1 base and 0 bases, with 7 bases remaining between them. CDR3 residues: CASSESAVSGNTIYF. In DNA, the CDR3 is TGTGCCAGCAGTGAATCCGCCGTCTCTGGAAACACCATATATTTT.

This clonotype was seen a single time. The gene calls are TRBV10-3 and TRBJ1-2, with 7 bases matching TRBD1. There are 13 residues in the CDR3. V lost 6 bases and J lost 7; bases outside the gene matches: 8. CDR1 ENHRY and CDR2 SYGVKD come from the germline V gene. The CDR3 loop is CAIRWTGGVGYTF. The CDR3 DNA follows: TGTGCCATCAGGTGGACAGGAGGCGTTGGCTACACCTTC.

For this clonotype: Possible read error: a much larger clone is one base away. The rearrangement uses TRBV4-1 and TRBJ1-5, with no clear D. V shed 1 base and J shed 6 bases, with 10 bases lying between them. This CDR3 is built from 14 residues. Germline CDR1 is MGHRA and CDR2 is YSYEKL. The CDR3 DNA follows: TGCGCCAGCAGCCAAGGCCGGGGTTGTCAGCCCCAGCATTTT. The encoded protein is CASSQGRGCQPQHF.

This clonotype turned up a few times. One base away lies a much larger clone, so this may be a sequencing read error. The CDR3 loop is CASSLGLEGDTQYF. For the CDR3, the DNA is TGTGCCAGCAGCTTGGGACTAGAAGGAGATACGCAGTATTTT. J is TRBJ2-3 and V is TRBV5-4, with D maybe TRBD2 (6 bases). V was shortened by 0 bases and J by 5 bases, with 10 bases between the two germline ends. CDR3 length equals 14 residues. Germline CDR1 and CDR2: SGHNT and YYREEE (reference sequence).

This clonotype was counted ten times or more. This rearrangement joins TRBV7-3 to TRBJ2-3; the match to TRBD2 covers 7 bases. This CDR3 has 13 residues. The germline CDR1 and CDR2 sequences are SGHTA and FQGTGA. J was trimmed by 2 bases and V by 8 bases; bases with no gene match: 4. The CDR3 region is CASGGGTTDTQYF. CDR3 coding DNA: TGTGCCAGCGGGGGGGGTACCACAGATACGCAGTATTTT.